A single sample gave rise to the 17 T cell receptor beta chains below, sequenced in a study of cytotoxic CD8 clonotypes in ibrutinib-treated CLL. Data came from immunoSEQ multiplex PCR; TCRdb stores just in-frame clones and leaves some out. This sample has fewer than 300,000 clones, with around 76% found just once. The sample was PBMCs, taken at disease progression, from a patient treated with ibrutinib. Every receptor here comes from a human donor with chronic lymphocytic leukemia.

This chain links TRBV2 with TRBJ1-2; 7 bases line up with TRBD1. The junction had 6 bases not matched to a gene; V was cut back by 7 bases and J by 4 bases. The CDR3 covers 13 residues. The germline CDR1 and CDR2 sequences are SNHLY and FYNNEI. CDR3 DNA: TGTGCCAGCATCGGAGGGGGCGCCTATGGCTACACCTTC. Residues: CASIGGGAYGYTF.

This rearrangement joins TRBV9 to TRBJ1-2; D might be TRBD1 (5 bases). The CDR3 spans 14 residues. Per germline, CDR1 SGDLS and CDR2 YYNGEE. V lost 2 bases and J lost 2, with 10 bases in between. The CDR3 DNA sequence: TGTGCCAGCAGCGTCGGGGACGGGAACTATGGCTACACCTTC. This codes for CASSVGDGNYGYTF.

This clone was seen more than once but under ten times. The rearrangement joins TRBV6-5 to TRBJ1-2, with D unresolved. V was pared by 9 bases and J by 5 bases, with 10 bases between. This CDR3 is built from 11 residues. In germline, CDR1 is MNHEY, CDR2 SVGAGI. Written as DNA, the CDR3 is TGTGCCAGGCACACCGATTATGGCTACACCTTC. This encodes CARHTDYGYTF.

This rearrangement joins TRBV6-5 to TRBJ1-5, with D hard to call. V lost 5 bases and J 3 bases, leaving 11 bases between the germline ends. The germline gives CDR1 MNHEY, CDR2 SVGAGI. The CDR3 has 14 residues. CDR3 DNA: TGTGCCAGCAGTCACGGGCCGCACAATCAGCCCCAGCATTTT. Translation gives CASSHGPHNQPQHF.

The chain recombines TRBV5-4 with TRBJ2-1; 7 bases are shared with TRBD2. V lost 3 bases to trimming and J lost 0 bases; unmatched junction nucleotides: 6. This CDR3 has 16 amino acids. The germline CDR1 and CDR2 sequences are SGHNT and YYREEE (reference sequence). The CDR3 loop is CASSSVGGSSYNEQFF. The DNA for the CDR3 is TGTGCCAGCAGCTCCGTGGGGGGGAGCTCCTACAATGAGCAGTTCTTC.

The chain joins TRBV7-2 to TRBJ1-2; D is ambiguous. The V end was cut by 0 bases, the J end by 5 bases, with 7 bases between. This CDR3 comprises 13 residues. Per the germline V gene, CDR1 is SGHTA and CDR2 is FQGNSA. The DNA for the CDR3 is TGTGCCAGCAGCTTAGCGAACGGGTATGGCTACACCTTC. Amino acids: CASSLANGYGYTF.

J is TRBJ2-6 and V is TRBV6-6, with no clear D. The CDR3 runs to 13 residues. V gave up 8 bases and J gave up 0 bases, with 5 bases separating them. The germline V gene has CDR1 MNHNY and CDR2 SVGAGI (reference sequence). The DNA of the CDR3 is TGTGCCAGCCTCTACTCTGGGGCCAACGTCCTGACTTTC. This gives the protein CASLYSGANVLTF.

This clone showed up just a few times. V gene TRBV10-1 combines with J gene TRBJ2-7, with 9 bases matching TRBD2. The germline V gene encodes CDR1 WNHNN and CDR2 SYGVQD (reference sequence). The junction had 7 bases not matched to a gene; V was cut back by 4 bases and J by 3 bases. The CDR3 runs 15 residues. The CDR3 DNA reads TGCGCCAGCAGTGCAACCGGGACTAGCCGCTACGAGCAGTACTTC. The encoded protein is CASSATGTSRYEQYF.

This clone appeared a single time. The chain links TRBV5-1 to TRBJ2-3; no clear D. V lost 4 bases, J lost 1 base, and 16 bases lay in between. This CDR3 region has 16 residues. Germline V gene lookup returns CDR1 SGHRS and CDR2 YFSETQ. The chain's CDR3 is CASSPVIGVGTDTQYF. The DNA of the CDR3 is TGCGCCAGCAGCCCCGTAATCGGAGTTGGCACAGATACGCAGTATTTT.

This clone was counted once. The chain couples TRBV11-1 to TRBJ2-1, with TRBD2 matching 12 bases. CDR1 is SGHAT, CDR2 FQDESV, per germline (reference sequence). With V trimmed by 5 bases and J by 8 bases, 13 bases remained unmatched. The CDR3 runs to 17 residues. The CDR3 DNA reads TGTGCCAGCAGCCTAAGACTAGCGGGGGCCCTCAGGGATGAGCAGTTCTTC. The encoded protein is CASSLRLAGALRDEQFF.

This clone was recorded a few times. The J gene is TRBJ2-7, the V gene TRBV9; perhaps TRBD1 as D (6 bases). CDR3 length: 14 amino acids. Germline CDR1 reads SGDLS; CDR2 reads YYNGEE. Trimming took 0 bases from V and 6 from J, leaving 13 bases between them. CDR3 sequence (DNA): TGTGCCAGCAGCGTAGGCAACAGGGAATCCGAGCAGTACTTC. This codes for CASSVGNRESEQYF. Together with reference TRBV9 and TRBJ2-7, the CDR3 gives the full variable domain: DSGVTQTPKHLITATGQRVTLRCSPRSGDLSVYWYQQSLDQGLQFLIQYYNGEERAKGNILERFSAQQFPDLHSELNLSSLELGDSALYFCASSVGNRESEQYFGPGTRLTVT.

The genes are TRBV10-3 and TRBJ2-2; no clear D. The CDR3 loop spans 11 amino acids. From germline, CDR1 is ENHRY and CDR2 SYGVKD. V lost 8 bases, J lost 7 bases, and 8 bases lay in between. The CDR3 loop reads CAISEFGELFF. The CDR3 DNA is TGTGCCATCTCTGAGTTCGGGGAGCTGTTTTTT.

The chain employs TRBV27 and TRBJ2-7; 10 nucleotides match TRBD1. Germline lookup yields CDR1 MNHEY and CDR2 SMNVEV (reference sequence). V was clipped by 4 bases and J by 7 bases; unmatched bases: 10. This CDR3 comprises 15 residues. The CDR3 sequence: CASSSPRQGAGEQYF. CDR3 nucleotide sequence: TGTGCCAGCAGTTCCCCGAGACAGGGGGCAGGGGAGCAGTACTTC.

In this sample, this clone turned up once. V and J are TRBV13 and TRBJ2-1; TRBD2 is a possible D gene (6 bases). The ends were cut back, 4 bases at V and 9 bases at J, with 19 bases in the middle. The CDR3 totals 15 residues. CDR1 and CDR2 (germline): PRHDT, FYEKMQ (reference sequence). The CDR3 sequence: CASSSGSEGSGEQFF. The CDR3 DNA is TGTGCCAGCAGCTCCGGGAGCGAAGGAAGTGGTGAGCAGTTCTTC.

The CDR3 region has the DNA TGCGCCAGCAGTGGTGAGCGTTCCAACACAGATACGCAGTATTTT. This gives the protein CASSGERSNTDTQYF. The rearrangement uses TRBV10-1 and TRBJ2-3; D unclear. CDR3 length equals 15 residues. Germline V CDR1 and CDR2: WNHNN, SYGVQD (reference sequence). Trimming pared 4 bases from V and 2 bases from J, leaving 13 bases between.

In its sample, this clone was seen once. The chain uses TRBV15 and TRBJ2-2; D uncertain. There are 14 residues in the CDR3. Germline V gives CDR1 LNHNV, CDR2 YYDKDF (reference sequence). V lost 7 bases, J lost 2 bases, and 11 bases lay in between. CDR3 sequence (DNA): TGTGCCACCACTGTGAACTTCAACACCGGGGAGCTGTTTTTT. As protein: CATTVNFNTGELFF.

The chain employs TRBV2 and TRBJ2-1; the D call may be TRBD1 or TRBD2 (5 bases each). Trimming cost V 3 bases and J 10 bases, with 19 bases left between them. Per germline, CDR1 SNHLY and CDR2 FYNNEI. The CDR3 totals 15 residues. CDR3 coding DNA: TGTGCCAGCAGTGAGGCCGGCGGGCCTGGGGCGGAGCAGTTCTTC. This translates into CASSEAGGPGAEQFF.